This T cell receptor (beta chain) was obtained from a study of cytomegalovirus exposure and HLA in healthy donors. Study-wide results and limits: Later genetic work tied a missense DCLRE1C variant to beta-chain V and J trimming.

Donors were nominally healthy when sampled, though unrecorded immune exposures were likely. This clone occurred a few times. Antigen specificity is unknown. J gave up 1 base and V 0 bases, and 3 bases lay outside the gene matches. Germline V gene lookup returns CDR1 LNHNV and CDR2 YYDKDF (reference sequence). The CDR3 has 15 amino acids. With 60 Vbeta and 13 Jbeta primers, the PCR was carried out. Profiled with immunoSEQ multiplex PCR; TCRdb holds only in-frame clones, not every one. The sample gives about 150,000 clones, approximately 75% of which show up once; about 4.4% is in the top ten. The origin of this receptor is a man in his forties or fifties in good health and CMV-seropositive. This rearrangement joins TRBV15 to TRBJ2-7, with 7 bases that match TRBD2. The sequenced material came from PBMCs. The CDR3 sequence is CATSREAGRSYEQYF. The CDR3 DNA follows: TGTGCCACCAGCAGAGAAGCGGGAAGGTCCTACGAGCAGTACTTC.